Described below is a single T cell receptor (beta chain) sequence and its context. These data belong to a study of blood T cell repertoires in COVID-19. The wider study: Samples representing acute and convalescent COVID-19 were sourced from the United States, Italy and Spain. Sample material is recorded as cDNA or gDNA derived from T cells, B-cell-depleted T cells, or PBMCs.

Original data processing: Estimated nucleated cell counts came from reference gene primer amplification. Some clones are missing from TCRdb's copy, which holds only in-frame ones; the method was immunoSEQ multiplex PCR. The DNA gave D and trimming, while V, J and clone size come from that table. The sample yields 200,000 to 300,000 clones, roughly 88% seen once. The J segment lost 6 bases and the V segment lost 6 bases, leaving 4 bases of the junction unmatched. This CDR3 has 13 amino acids. This clonotype was obtained from an elderly man with acute or convalescent COVID-19. Sequencing was performed on peripheral blood. This sequence joins TRBV12-3 or TRBV12-4 and TRBJ1-4; TRBD1 agrees at 7 bases. The chain's CDR3 is CASRGGIDEKLFF. CDR3 nucleotides: TGTGCCAGCAGAGGGGGCATCGATGAAAAACTGTTTTTT.